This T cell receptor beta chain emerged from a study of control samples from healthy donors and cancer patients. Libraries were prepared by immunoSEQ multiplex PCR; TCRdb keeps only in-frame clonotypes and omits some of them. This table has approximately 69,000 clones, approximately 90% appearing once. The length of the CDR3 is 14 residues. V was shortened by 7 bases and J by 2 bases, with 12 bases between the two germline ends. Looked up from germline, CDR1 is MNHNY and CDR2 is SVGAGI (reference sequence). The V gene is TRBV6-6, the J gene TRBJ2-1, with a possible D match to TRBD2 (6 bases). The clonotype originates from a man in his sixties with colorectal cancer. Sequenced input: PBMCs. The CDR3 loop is CASTPRTTYNEQFF. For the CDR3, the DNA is TGTGCCAGCACCCCCCGGACTACCTACAATGAGCAGTTCTTC.